This T cell receptor (beta chain) was identified during a study of cytomegalovirus exposure and HLA in healthy donors. Study-wide context: For the approximately 420 genotyped donors, about 79% fell within the Caucasian-associated ancestry cluster.

The CDR3 contains 14 residues. V lost 8 bases and J lost 4; bases outside the gene matches: 0. Per germline, CDR1 SGHTA and CDR2 FQGNSA. At collection, donors were nominally healthy, but unrecorded immune exposures were probable. PCR employed 60 Vbeta and 13 Jbeta primers. Produced via immunoSEQ multiplex PCR; TCRdb's table is partial and in-frame only. The sample records fewer than 75,000 clones, 60% to 75% being singletons. The clonotype originates from a man in his 70s in good health and CMV-seronegative. This sequence joins TRBV7-2 and TRBJ2-3; 16 positions agree with TRBD2. Source material: PBMCs. The CDR3 sequence: CASGTSGGADTQYF. The CDR3 nucleotides are TGTGCCAGCGGGACTAGCGGGGGGGCAGATACGCAGTATTTT. Together with reference TRBV7-2 and TRBJ2-3, the CDR3 gives the full variable domain: GAGVSQSPSNKVTEKGKDVELRCDPISGHTALYWYRQSLGQGLEFLIYFQGNSAPDKSGLPSDRFSAERTGGSVSTLTIQRTQQEDSAVYLCASGTSGGADTQYFGPGTRLTVL.